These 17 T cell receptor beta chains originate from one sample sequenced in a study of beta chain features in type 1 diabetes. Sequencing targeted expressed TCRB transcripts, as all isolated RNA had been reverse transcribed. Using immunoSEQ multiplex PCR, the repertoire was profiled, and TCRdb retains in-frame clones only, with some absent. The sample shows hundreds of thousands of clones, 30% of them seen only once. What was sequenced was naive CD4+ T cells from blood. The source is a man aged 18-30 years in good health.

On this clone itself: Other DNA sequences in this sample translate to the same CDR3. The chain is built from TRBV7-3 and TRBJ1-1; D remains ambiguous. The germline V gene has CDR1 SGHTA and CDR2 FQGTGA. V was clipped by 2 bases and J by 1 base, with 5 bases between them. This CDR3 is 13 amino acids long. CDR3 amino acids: CASSLGQNTEAFF. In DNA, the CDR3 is TGTGCCAGCAGCTTAGGGCAGAACACTGAAGCTTTCTTT.

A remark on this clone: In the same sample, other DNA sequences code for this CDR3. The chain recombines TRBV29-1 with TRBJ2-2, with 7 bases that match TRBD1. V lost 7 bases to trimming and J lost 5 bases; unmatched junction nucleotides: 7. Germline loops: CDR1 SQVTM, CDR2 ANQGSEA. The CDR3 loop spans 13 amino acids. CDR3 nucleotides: TGCAGCGCTAGACAGGGCTGGACCGGGGAGCTGTTTTTT. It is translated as CSARQGWTGELFF.

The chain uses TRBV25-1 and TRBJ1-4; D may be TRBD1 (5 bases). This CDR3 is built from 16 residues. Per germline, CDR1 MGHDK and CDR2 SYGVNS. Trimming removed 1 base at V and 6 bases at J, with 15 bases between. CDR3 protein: CASSEWGSGPYEKLFF. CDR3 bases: TGTGCCAGCAGTGAATGGGGGTCGGGGCCTTATGAAAAACTGTTTTTT.

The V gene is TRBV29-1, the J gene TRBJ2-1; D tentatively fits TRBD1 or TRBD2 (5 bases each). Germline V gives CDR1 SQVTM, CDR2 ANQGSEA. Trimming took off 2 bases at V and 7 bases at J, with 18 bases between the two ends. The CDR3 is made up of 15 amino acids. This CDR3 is CSVEPGPPFWNEQFF. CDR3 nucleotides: TGCAGCGTTGAACCGGGACCCCCCTTTTGGAATGAGCAGTTCTTC.

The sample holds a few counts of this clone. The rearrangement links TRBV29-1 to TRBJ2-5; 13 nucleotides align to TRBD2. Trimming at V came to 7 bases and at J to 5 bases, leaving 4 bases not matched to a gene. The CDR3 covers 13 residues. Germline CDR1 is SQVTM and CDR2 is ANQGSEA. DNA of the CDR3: TGCAGCGCCCCGGGACTAGCGGGGGAGACCCAGTACTTC. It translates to CSAPGLAGETQYF.

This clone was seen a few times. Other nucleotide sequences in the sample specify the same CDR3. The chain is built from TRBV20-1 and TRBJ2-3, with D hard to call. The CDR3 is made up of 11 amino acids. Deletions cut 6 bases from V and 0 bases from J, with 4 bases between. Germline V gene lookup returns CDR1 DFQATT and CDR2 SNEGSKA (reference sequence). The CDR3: CSATSTDTQYF. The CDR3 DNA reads TGCAGTGCAACTAGCACAGATACGCAGTATTTT.

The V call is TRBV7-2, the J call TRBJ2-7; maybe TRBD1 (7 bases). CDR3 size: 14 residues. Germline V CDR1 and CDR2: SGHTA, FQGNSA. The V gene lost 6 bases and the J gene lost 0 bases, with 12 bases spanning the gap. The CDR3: CASRRQGGSYEQYF. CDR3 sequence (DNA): TGTGCCAGCAGACGACAGGGAGGCTCCTACGAGCAGTACTTC.

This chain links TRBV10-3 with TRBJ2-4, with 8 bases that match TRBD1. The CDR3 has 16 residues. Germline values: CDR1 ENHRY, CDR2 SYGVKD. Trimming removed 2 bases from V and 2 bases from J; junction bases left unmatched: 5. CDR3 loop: CAISEGQGDTKNIQYF. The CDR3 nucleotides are TGTGCCATCAGTGAGGGACAGGGCGATACCAAAAACATTCAGTACTTC.

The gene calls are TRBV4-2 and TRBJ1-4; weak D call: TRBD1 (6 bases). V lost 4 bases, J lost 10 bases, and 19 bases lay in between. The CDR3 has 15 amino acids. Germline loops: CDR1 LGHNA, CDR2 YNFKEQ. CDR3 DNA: TGTGCCAGCAGCCCCCCCAGGGACAACGGAGGAAAACTGTTTTTT. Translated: CASSPPRDNGGKLFF.

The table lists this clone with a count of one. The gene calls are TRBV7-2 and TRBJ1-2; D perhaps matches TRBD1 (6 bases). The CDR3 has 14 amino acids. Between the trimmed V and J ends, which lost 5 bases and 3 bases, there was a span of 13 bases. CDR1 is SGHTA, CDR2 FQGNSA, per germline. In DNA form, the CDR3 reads TGTGCCAGCAGCCCCCAGAGGGGGGACTATGGCTACACCTTC. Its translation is CASSPQRGDYGYTF.

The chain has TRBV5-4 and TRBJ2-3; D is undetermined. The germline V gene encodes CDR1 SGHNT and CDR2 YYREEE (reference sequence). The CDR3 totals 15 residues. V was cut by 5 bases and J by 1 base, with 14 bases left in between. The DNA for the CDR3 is TGTGCCAGCAGGTCCTGGACGGCTGGCACAGATACGCAGTATTTT. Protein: CASRSWTAGTDTQYF.

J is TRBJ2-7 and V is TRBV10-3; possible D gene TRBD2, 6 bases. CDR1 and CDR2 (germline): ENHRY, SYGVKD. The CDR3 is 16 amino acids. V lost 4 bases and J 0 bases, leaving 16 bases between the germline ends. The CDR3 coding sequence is TGTGCCATCAGTGGCGTTCCGGGGGTGGGCTCCTACGAGCAGTACTTC. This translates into CAISGVPGVGSYEQYF.

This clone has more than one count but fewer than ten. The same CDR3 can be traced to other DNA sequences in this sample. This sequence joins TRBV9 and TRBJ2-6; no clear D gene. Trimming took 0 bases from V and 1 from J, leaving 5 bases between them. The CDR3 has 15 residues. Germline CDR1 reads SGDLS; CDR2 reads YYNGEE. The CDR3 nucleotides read TGTGCCAGCAGCGTAGAGTGGTCTGGGGCCAACGTCCTGACTTTC. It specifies CASSVEWSGANVLTF.

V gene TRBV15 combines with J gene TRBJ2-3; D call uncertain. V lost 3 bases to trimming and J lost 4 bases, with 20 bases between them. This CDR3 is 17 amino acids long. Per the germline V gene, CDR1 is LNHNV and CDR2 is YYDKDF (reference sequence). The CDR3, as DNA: TGTGCCACCAGCAGCGGCGCCGTTCAGGACCGCTCAGATACGCAGTATTTT. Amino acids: CATSSGAVQDRSDTQYF.

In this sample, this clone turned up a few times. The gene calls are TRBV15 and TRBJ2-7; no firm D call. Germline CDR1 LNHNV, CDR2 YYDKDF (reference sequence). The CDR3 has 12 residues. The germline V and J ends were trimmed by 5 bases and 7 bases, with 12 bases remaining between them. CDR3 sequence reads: CATSPGMGEQYF. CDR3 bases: TGTGCCACCAGCCCGGGTATGGGGGAGCAGTACTTC. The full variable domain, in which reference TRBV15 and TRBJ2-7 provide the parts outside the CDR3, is DAMVIQNPRYQVTQFGKPVTLSCSQTLNHNVMYWYQQKSSQAPKLLFHYYDKDFNNEADTPDNFQSRRPNTSFCFLDIRSPGLGDTAMYLCATSPGMGEQYFGPGTRLTVT.

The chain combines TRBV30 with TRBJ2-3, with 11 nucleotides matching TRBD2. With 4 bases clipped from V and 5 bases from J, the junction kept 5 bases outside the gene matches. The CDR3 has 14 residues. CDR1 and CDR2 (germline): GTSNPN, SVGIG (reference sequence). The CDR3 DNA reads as TGTGCCTGGATCGTAGCGGGAGGGCTAGATACGCAGTATTTT. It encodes CAWIVAGGLDTQYF.

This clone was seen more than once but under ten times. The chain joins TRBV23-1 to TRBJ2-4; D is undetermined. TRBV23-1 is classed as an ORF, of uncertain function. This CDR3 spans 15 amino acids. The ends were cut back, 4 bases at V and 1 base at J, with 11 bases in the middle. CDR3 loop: CASSPRGHAKNIQYF. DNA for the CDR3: TGCGCCAGCAGTCCCCGCGGCCACGCCAAAAACATTCAGTACTTC.